A selection of T cell receptor beta chains follows, all from one sample in a study of neurological immune-mediated disorders. TCRdb reanalysed the 5' RACE reads using MiXCR and keeps one entry per CDR3 protein. The data hold tens of thousands of distinct CDR3 sequences, with more than 9% observed a single time. Sequencing input: CD4+ T cells from blood. These receptors all come from a woman aged 25 to 39 with HTLV-1-associated myelopathy (HAM/TSP). The CDR3 runs from the conserved cysteine through the conserved F or W. A D gene is named only where the DNA matches it firmly. Part of the rows lack a size; the others show once, few, many or a class for expanded clones.

abundance	d_gene	v_gene	j_gene	CDR3aa	CDR3nt
many	TRBD1	TRBV5-1	TRBJ1-1	CASSDRDRYTEAFF	TGCGCCAGCAGCGACCGGGACAGGTACACTGAAGCTTTCTTT
.	.	TRBV6-5	TRBJ2-1	CASNEQFF	TGTGCCAGCAATGAGCAGTTCTTC
many	TRBD1	TRBV5-1	TRBJ1-2	CASSLGGTGPSGYTF	TGCGCCAGCAGCTTGGGGGGGACAGGGCCTAGTGGCTACACCTTC
many	TRBD2	TRBV20-1	TRBJ2-1	CSARGTGTSGYNEQFF	TGCAGTGCTAGAGGCACCGGGACTAGCGGATACAATGAGCAGTTCTTC
many	.	TRBV20-1	TRBJ2-4	CSASLSSLAKNIQYF	TGCAGTGCTAGTTTAAGCTCCTTAGCCAAAAACATTCAGTACTTC
many	.	TRBV20-1	TRBJ2-7	CSQNRGTDEQYF	TGCAGCCAAAATAGGGGGACGGACGAGCAGTACTTC
many	.	TRBV2	TRBJ2-1	CASNVGRFNEQFF	TGTGCCAGCAACGTTGGTAGATTCAATGAGCAGTTCTTC
many	.	TRBV29-1	TRBJ1-1	CSVELAEENRMNTEAFF	TGCAGCGTTGAACTCGCGGAGGAGAACCGCATGAACACTGAAGCTTTCTTT
many	.	TRBV5-1	TRBJ1-1	CASSLVTRYYTEAFF	TGCGCCAGCAGCTTGGTTACCAGGTACTACACTGAAGCTTTCTTT
many	.	TRBV9	TRBJ2-2	CASSVGQPNTGELFF	TGTGCCAGCAGCGTAGGACAGCCGAACACCGGGGAGCTGTTTTTT
.	.	TRBV20-1	TRBJ2-1	CSARDWLRGRYNEQFF	TGCAGTGCTAGAGATTGGCTCAGGGGCCGGTACAATGAGCAGTTCTTC
once	.	TRBV5-1	TRBJ1-6	CASSLSGDTPSPLHF	TGCGCCAGCAGCTTGTCCGGGGACACACCTTCACCCCTCCACTTT
many	.	TRBV20-1	TRBJ2-1	CSASRTPAEQFF	TGCAGTGCTAGCAGGACTCCCGCAGAGCAGTTCTTC
many	TRBD2	TRBV10-3	TRBJ2-7	CAISDPGLASHGEQYF	TGTGCCATCAGTGATCCGGGACTAGCTTCTCATGGCGAGCAGTACTTC
many	TRBD1	TRBV5-1	TRBJ1-1	CASSLWDSGTEAFF	TGCGCCAGCAGCCTGTGGGACAGCGGCACTGAAGCTTTCTTT
many	TRBD1	TRBV25-1	TRBJ1-6	CASSEHRGRSSPLHF	TGTGCCAGCAGTGAACACAGGGGGAGAAGTTCACCCCTCCACTTT
many	.	TRBV20-1	TRBJ2-1	CSATNTGYNEQFF	TGCAGTGCTACCAATACAGGCTACAATGAGCAGTTCTTC
many	.	TRBV4-1	TRBJ2-2	CASSQERVTSGRVNTGELFF	TGCGCCAGCAGCCAAGAAAGGGTCACAAGTGGCAGGGTGAACACCGGGGAGCTGTTTTTT
many	.	TRBV12-3/TRBV12-4	TRBJ1-5	CASNGGPRSNQPQHF	TGTGCCAGCAACGGGGGGCCTAGAAGCAATCAGCCCCAGCATTTT